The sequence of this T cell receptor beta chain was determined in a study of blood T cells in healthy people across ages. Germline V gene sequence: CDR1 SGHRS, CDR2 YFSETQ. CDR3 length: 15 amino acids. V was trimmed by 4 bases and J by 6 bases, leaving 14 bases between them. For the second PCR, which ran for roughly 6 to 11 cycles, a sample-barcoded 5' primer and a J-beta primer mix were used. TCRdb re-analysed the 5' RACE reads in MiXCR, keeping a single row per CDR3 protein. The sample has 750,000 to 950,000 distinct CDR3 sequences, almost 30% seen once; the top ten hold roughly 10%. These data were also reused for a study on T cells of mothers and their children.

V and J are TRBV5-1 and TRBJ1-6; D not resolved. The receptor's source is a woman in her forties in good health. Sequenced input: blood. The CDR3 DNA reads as TGCGCCAGCAGCCGCGGTCTCCTTGCTAATTCACCCCTCCACTTT. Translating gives CASSRGLLANSPLHF.